The T cell receptor beta chain described here comes from a study of early T cells in non-severe SARS-CoV-2 infection. In the study overall: Sequencing used unsorted whole-blood bulk RNA, so chains lack pairing.

This clonotype appeared many times. What it recognizes is unknown. Study findings and constraints: Matching against VDJdb likely underestimated virus-specific expansions, favoring anti-spike CD8.

Individual cDNA molecules were tagged with unique molecular identifiers, the study reported. One entry per CDR3 protein results from TCRdb running MiXCR on the 5' RACE reads. The sample holds about 68,000 distinct CDR3 sequences; over 9% are singletons and the top ten take 1.5% to 2%. This CDR3 comprises 13 residues. With 3 bases removed from V and 5 bases from J, the gap between germline ends came to 10 bases. CDR1 MNHEY and CDR2 SVGAGI come from the germline V gene. The TCR was taken from an adult who was a healthcare worker with PCR-confirmed SARS-CoV-2 infection or an uninfected control (not recorded which). The sequenced sample consisted of whole blood. This chain joins TRBV6-5 and TRBJ1-2; no clear D gene. CDR3 DNA sequence: TGTGCCAGCAGTTATTTACCTGCATATGGCTACACCTTC. Translated: CASSYLPAYGYTF.